The present entry profiles one T cell receptor beta chain with its context. These data are taken from a study of PD-L1 blockade in urothelial cancer. Sequencing was performed with immunoSEQ multiplex PCR; in TCRdb, only in-frame clones are kept and a portion is missing. The sample contains about 39,000 clones, around 89% of which appear only once. From germline, CDR1 is SEHNR and CDR2 FQNEAQ (reference sequence). The CDR3 runs to 14 residues. V lost 0 bases to trimming and J lost 2 bases, with 7 bases between them. This chain joins TRBV7-9 and TRBJ1-1; D may be TRBD1 (6 bases). The receptor was isolated from a man aged 55 to 70 with urothelial cancer. Sequencing was performed on PBMCs, taken around atezolizumab (anti-PD-L1) treatment. CDR3 DNA sequence: TGTGCCAGCAGCTTAGCAGGGGGTAACACTGAAGCTTTCTTT. The encoded protein is CASSLAGGNTEAFF. The variable domain in full, completed from reference TRBV7-9 and TRBJ1-1, reads DTGVSQNPRHKITKRGQNVTFRCDPISEHNRLYWYRQTLGQGPEFLTYFQNEAQLEKSRLLSDRFSAERPKGSFSTLEIQRTEQGDSAMYLCASSLAGGNTEAFFGQGTRLTVV.